Listed below are T cell receptor beta chains from one sample, sequenced in a study of chemoradiotherapy in HPV16-positive cancers. Profiling relied on immunoSEQ multiplex PCR, and the TCRdb table lists in-frame clones only, not all of them. The sample yields 4,400 or so clones, almost 90% seen once. The sample was taken from a patient who underwent chemoradiotherapy. The receptors here all came from a human donor with HPV-associated anogenital cancer. CDR3s include the opening cysteine and the closing phenylalanine or tryptophan. The D gene is left open where the match is weak. Some rows have no size entry. The others give once, few or many, or a class for an expanded clone.

J: TRBJ2-2; V: TRBV27; D: TRBD2; size: .; CDR3: CASSFNGGFTGELFF; DNA: TGTGCCAGCAGTTTCAACGGGGGGTTCACCGGGGAGCTGTTTTTT
J: TRBJ1-1; V: TRBV5-5; D: TRBD1; size: .; CDR3: CASSRTGANTEAFF; DNA: TGTGCCAGCAGCAGGACAGGGGCGAACACTGAAGCTTTCTTT
J: TRBJ2-7; V: TRBV7-2; D: .; size: once; CDR3: CASSLDIGAEGQYF; DNA: TGTGCCAGCAGCTTAGACATCGGGGCTGAGGGCCAGTACTTC
J: TRBJ2-7; V: TRBV2; D: .; size: .; CDR3: CASSGGWGREQYF; DNA: TGTGCCAGCAGCGGGGGCTGGGGGCGGGAGCAGTACTTC
J: TRBJ2-1; V: TRBV5-4; D: .; size: once; CDR3: CASSLGSSNSYNEQFF; DNA: TGTGCCAGCAGCTTGGGATCTTCCAACTCCTACAATGAGCAGTTCTTC
J: TRBJ2-5; V: TRBV6-1; D: TRBD2; size: .; CDR3: CASSEYTGGFETQYF; DNA: TGTGCCAGCAGTGAATATACGGGAGGGTTCGAGACCCAGTACTTC
J: TRBJ2-5; V: TRBV6-6; D: TRBD2; size: .; CDR3: CASSRPGLEQETQYF; DNA: TGTGCCAGCAGTCGACCGGGACTAGAGCAAGAGACCCAGTACTTC
J: TRBJ1-5; V: TRBV19; D: .; size: .; CDR3: CASSIDSGGKPQHF; DNA: TGTGCCAGTAGTATAGATTCGGGCGGAAAGCCCCAGCATTTT
J: TRBJ1-4; V: TRBV29-1; D: .; size: .; CDR3: CSVERAEKLFF; DNA: TGCAGCGTTGAACGGGCGGAAAAACTGTTTTTT
J: TRBJ2-1; V: TRBV27; D: TRBD2; size: .; CDR3: CASSLGTSGYNEQFF; DNA: TGTGCCAGCAGTTTAGGGACTAGCGGGTACAATGAGCAGTTCTTC
J: TRBJ1-2; V: TRBV6-5; D: .; size: .; CDR3: CATYRAGGYTF; DNA: TGTGCCACCTACAGGGCGGGTGGCTACACCTTC
J: TRBJ1-5; V: TRBV5-6; D: .; size: .; CDR3: CASSPGRGNQPQHF; DNA: TGTGCCAGCAGCCCTGGCAGGGGCAATCAGCCCCAGCATTTT
J: TRBJ2-3; V: TRBV10-2; D: .; size: .; CDR3: CASSESQLTDTQYF; DNA: TGCGCCAGCAGTGAGTCGCAGTTGACAGATACGCAGTATTTT
J: TRBJ2-1; V: TRBV2; D: TRBD2; size: few; CDR3: CASSDQRGDREQFF; DNA: TGTGCCAGCAGTGACCAGCGGGGGGACCGTGAGCAGTTCTTC